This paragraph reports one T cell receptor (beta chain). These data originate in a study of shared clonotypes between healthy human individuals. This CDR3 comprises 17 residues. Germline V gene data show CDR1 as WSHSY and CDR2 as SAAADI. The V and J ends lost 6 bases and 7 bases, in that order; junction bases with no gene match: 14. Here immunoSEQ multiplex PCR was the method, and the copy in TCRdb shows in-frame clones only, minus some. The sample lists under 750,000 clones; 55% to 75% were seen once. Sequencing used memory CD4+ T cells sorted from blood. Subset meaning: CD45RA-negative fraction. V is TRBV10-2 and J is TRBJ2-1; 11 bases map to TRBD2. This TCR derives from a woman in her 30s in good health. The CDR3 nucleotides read TGCGCCAGCAGGACGCTTACTAGCGGGAGCTTCTTGAATGAGCAGTTCTTC. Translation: CASRTLTSGSFLNEQFF.